Described below is a single T cell receptor (beta chain) sequence and its context. Its antigen remains unknown. It was with 60 Vbeta and 13 Jbeta primers that the PCR ran. Sequenced by immunoSEQ multiplex PCR; TCRdb stores in-frame clones only, minus some. Of around 150,000 clones in the sample, roughly four fifths are singletons; the top ten hold about 10%. This entry belongs to a study of cytomegalovirus exposure and HLA in healthy donors. Study-wide results and caveats: The study carried out a later analysis of TCR beta sequences. It associated some 15,000 of them with specific HLA alleles at a false discovery rate of 0.05. Presence/absence results assume similar sequencing depth per donor, which may not hold. Some highly shared sequence variants likely arose as a pipeline artifact.

The CDR3 has 13 amino acids. V shed 6 bases, J shed 9 bases, and the junction held 9 bases outside the gene matches. The V gene's germline CDR1 is SQVTM and CDR2 ANQGSEA. The sequencing sample was made of PBMCs. The chain combines TRBV29-1 with TRBJ2-1; TRBD2 agrees at 9 bases. This TCR was recovered from a man aged 50 or older in good health and CMV-seropositive. The CDR3 is CSVPGLAFGEQFF. CDR3 DNA sequence: TGCAGCGTCCCGGGACTAGCTTTCGGTGAGCAGTTCTTC.